The clone carrying this T cell receptor beta chain has a count of ten or more. Germline CDR1 DFQATT, CDR2 SNEGSKA (reference sequence). CDR3 length: 18 amino acids. Losses at the gene ends were 2 bases for V and 2 bases for J; bases not matched to a gene: 14. The authors prepared the TCRbeta library with unique molecular identifiers. TCRdb reprocessed the PCR reads with MiXCR, giving one entry per CDR3 protein. The sample lists roughly 90,000 distinct CDR3 sequences, 10% to 15% occurring once. The source of the sample is a study of T-cell reconstitution after alpha-beta-depleted transplantation in children.

The receptor was isolated from a human donor who donated a stem cell graft to a child with inherited bone marrow failure. Here the sequenced sample was PBMCs from the stem cell graft donor, taken from the stem cell graft. This chain uses TRBV20-1 with TRBJ2-3; TRBD1 aligns across 9 bases. This CDR3 reads CSARPWAQTGGHTDTQYF. DNA for the CDR3: TGCAGTGCTAGACCTTGGGCCCAGACAGGGGGACACACAGATACGCAGTATTTT.